The 18 T cell receptor beta chains listed next were all sequenced from one sample in a study of blood T cell repertoires in COVID-19. Some clones are missing from TCRdb's copy, which holds only in-frame ones; the method was immunoSEQ multiplex PCR. The sample has some 85,000 clones, around three quarters seen once. Sequencing used peripheral blood. The receptors derive from a woman of 80 years or more with active or convalescent COVID-19.

The V gene is TRBV11-3, the J gene TRBJ2-5; TRBD1 might be the D (7 bases). V was pared by 5 bases and J by 4 bases, with 17 bases between. Germline V gives CDR1 SGHNT, CDR2 YENEEA. CDR3 length equals 15 residues. For the CDR3, the DNA is TGTGCCAGCAGCCCAACAGGGGACGGGGGAGAGACCCAGTACTTC. It yields the protein CASSPTGDGGETQYF.

This rearrangement joins TRBV27 to TRBJ1-2; weak D call: TRBD1 (5 bases). CDR3 length: 14 amino acids. The V gene's germline CDR1 is MNHEY and CDR2 SMNVEV (reference sequence). Trimming pared 2 bases from V and 2 bases from J, leaving 9 bases between. CDR3 nucleotide sequence: TGTGCCAGCAGTTTAGGGGCAGCCAACTATGGCTACACCTTC. Translated, it gives CASSLGAANYGYTF.

V and J are TRBV6-2 or TRBV6-3 and TRBJ2-1; no reliable D call. CDR3 length: 15 residues. Germline V lookup: CDR1 MNHEY, CDR2 SVGEGT. Trimming removed 2 bases at V and 6 bases at J, with 14 bases between. The CDR3 is CASSYHNPVPNEQFF. CDR3 sequence (DNA): TGTGCCAGCAGTTACCACAACCCCGTCCCCAATGAGCAGTTCTTC.

This chain joins TRBV7-8 and TRBJ2-7; TRBD1 matches 10 bases. Losses at the gene ends were 5 bases for V and 5 bases for J; bases not matched to a gene: 9. Germline assignment: CDR1 SGHVS and CDR2 FQNEAQ. The CDR3 sequence is 15 residues long. CDR3 in DNA: TGTGCCAGCAGCCCCAAAGCCGACAGGGGGCACGAGCAGTACTTC. This gives the protein CASSPKADRGHEQYF.

CDR3 coding DNA: TGTGCCAGCAGCGTAGGTATCCGGGCAGGGGATAATTCACCCCTCCACTTT. Encoded protein: CASSVGIRAGDNSPLHF. The V and J genes are TRBV9 and TRBJ1-6, with D perhaps TRBD1 (6 bases). The germline CDR1 and CDR2 sequences are SGDLS and YYNGEE. There are 17 residues in the CDR3. Trimming took 0 bases from V and 5 from J, leaving 15 bases between them. Based on the CDR3 plus reference TRBV9 and TRBJ1-6, the full variable domain is DSGVTQTPKHLITATGQRVTLRCSPRSGDLSVYWYQQSLDQGLQFLIQYYNGEERAKGNILERFSAQQFPDLHSELNLSSLELGDSALYFCASSVGIRAGDNSPLHFGNGTRLTVT.

This chain uses TRBV5-1 with TRBJ2-3; unclear D gene. The CDR3 totals 14 residues. V lost 0 bases and J lost 5, with 10 bases in between. Per germline, CDR1 SGHRS and CDR2 YFSETQ. This CDR3 is CASSLEQFRDTQYF. The CDR3 nucleotides read TGCGCCAGCAGCTTGGAACAGTTTAGAGATACGCAGTATTTT.

This clone was found once. This sequence joins TRBV6-5 and TRBJ2-2, with TRBD2 matching 14 bases. Germline values: CDR1 MNHEY, CDR2 SVGAGI. The CDR3 spans 15 residues. Trimming removed 6 bases from V and 6 bases from J; junction bases left unmatched: 3. CDR3 loop: CASRRGLAGAGELFF. The CDR3, as DNA: TGTGCCAGCAGGAGGGGACTAGCGGGGGCCGGGGAGCTGTTTTTT.

The chain carries TRBV6-6 and TRBJ1-2; 10 bases map to TRBD1. The V segment lost 2 bases and the J segment 5 bases; nucleotides outside the gene matches: 8. CDR3 length: 16 residues. CDR1 is MNHNY, CDR2 SVGAGI, per germline (reference sequence). The CDR3 loop is CASSYGTGVRWYGYTF. The CDR3 DNA is TGTGCCAGCAGTTACGGGACAGGGGTTAGGTGGTATGGCTACACCTTC.

This chain uses TRBV7-2 with TRBJ2-5; weak D call: TRBD1 (6 bases). Trimming took off 4 bases at V and 3 bases at J, with 15 bases between the two ends. CDR3 length: 15 amino acids. Germline V lookup: CDR1 SGHTA, CDR2 FQGNSA. The CDR3 DNA is TGTGCCAGCAGCTGGTCCCGGGACAAAGAAGAGACCCAGTACTTC. Amino acids: CASSWSRDKEETQYF.

The rearrangement links TRBV5-6 to TRBJ2-4, with D possibly being TRBD1 (5 bases). CDR3 length: 14 residues. The germline CDR1 and CDR2 sequences are SGHDT and YYEEEE. V lost 0 bases to trimming and J lost 6 bases, with 10 bases between them. As DNA, the CDR3 is TGTGCCAGCAGCTTGGTGCAGGGTATAAACATTCAGTACTTC. As protein: CASSLVQGINIQYF.

The rearrangement links TRBV5-1 to TRBJ2-1; 9 bases match TRBD2. The CDR3 extends over 15 amino acids. Germline V CDR1 and CDR2: SGHRS, YFSETQ. The J segment lost 7 bases and the V segment lost 4 bases, leaving 9 bases of the junction unmatched. In DNA form, the CDR3 reads TGCGCCAGCAGCCCGGTGGTAGCGGGGGCGAATGAGCAGTTCTTC. The encoded protein is CASSPVVAGANEQFF.

The chain has TRBV28 and TRBJ2-2, with D perhaps TRBD2 (5 bases). Germline V gene sequence: CDR1 MDHEN, CDR2 SYDVKM. The CDR3 has 14 residues. With 10 bases removed from V and 4 bases from J, the gap between germline ends came to 16 bases. The CDR3 protein is CATRGGSTTGELFF. CDR3 sequence (DNA): TGTGCCACTAGAGGCGGGTCGACCACCGGGGAGCTGTTTTTT.

This clone was counted a few times. The CDR3 loop reads CASSLFRDSQWETQYF. DNA for the CDR3: TGTGCCAGCAGTTTATTCCGGGACTCTCAGTGGGAGACCCAGTACTTC. The gene calls are TRBV27 and TRBJ2-5; D is perhaps TRBD2 (6 bases). Trimming took off 1 base at V and 5 bases at J, with 17 bases between the two ends. The CDR3 extends over 16 amino acids. Germline-derived CDR1 and CDR2 are MNHEY and SMNVEV (reference sequence).

J is TRBJ1-6 and V is TRBV19; no clear D. This CDR3 region has 15 residues. Germline CDR1 LNHDA, CDR2 SQIVND (reference sequence). V was shortened by 8 bases and J by 10 bases, with 21 bases between the two germline ends. For the CDR3, the DNA is TGTGCCAGTCGGGATCCTACTACGGGGAACTCACCCCTCCACTTT. Translated: CASRDPTTGNSPLHF.

The chain employs TRBV9 and TRBJ2-1, with 7 bases matching TRBD2. Trimming cost V 0 bases and J 8 bases; bases outside gene matches: 5. The CDR3 is 14 amino acids. The germline CDR1 and CDR2 sequences are SGDLS and YYNGEE. CDR3 bases: TGTGCCAGCAGCGTAGGAAGTCGGGGGGATGAGCAGTTCTTC. Translating gives CASSVGSRGDEQFF.

A single count supports this clone. This chain joins TRBV6-2 or TRBV6-3 and TRBJ1-2; D ambiguous. The germline V gene has CDR1 MNHEY and CDR2 SVGEGT. This CDR3 has 13 residues. The V end was cut by 5 bases, the J end by 2 bases, with 9 bases between. CDR3 coding DNA: TGTGCCAGCAGTCCGACAAGGAACTATGGCTACACCTTC. Translation: CASSPTRNYGYTF.

This clone was found a few times. The chain has TRBV29-1 and TRBJ2-5; D is perhaps TRBD1 (7 bases). This CDR3 spans 14 amino acids. The V end lost 6 bases, the J end lost 6 bases, and 20 bases lay between the germline ends. Germline V gives CDR1 SQVTM, CDR2 ANQGSEA. CDR3 sequence (DNA): TGCAGCGTCACCAATGACAGGGACTTTAAGACCCAGTACTTC. Translating it yields CSVTNDRDFKTQYF.

The chain links TRBV6-2 or TRBV6-3 to TRBJ1-1; D perhaps matches TRBD1 (5 bases). Germline values: CDR1 MNHEY, CDR2 SVGEGT. The CDR3 contains 14 residues. V lost 2 bases and J lost 3, with 10 bases in between. Here the CDR3 reads CASSYTPRDTEAFF. The CDR3 DNA sequence: TGTGCCAGCAGTTACACGCCCAGGGACACTGAAGCTTTCTTT.